The 25 T cell receptor beta chains listed next were all sequenced from one sample in a study of blood T cell repertoires in COVID-19. The data were produced by immunoSEQ multiplex PCR, yet TCRdb's version contains in-frame clones alone and is incomplete. The sample carries 100,000 or so clones, roughly 84% recorded once. The material sequenced was peripheral blood. These receptors were taken from a man between 65 and 85 years old with active or convalescent COVID-19.

This clone was observed a few times. This sequence joins TRBV7-2 and TRBJ2-1; D is unclear. Germline assignment: CDR1 SGHTA and CDR2 FQGNSA. Trimming stripped 1 base from V and 7 bases from J, with 8 bases between. This CDR3 has 13 residues. The DNA for the CDR3 is TGTGCCAGCAGCTTAGGCACAGTGAATGAGCAGTTCTTC. Translated: CASSLGTVNEQFF.

This chain links TRBV2 with TRBJ1-6; a possible D gene is TRBD1 (5 bases). CDR3 length: 17 amino acids. V lost 3 bases to trimming and J lost 7 bases, with 19 bases between them. Germline CDR1 is SNHLY and CDR2 is FYNNEI. CDR3 DNA sequence: TGTGCCAGCAGTGAGACAGCCGCCCAGCCCCTGAATTCACCCCTCCACTTT. Residues: CASSETAAQPLNSPLHF.

The chain couples TRBV30 to TRBJ2-5; D possibly corresponds to TRBD2 (5 bases). CDR1 is GTSNPN and CDR2 is SVGIG in the germline V gene (reference sequence). V lost 5 bases to trimming and J lost 3 bases, with 13 bases between them. The CDR3 has 13 amino acids. CDR3 nucleotide sequence: TGTGCCTGGGTACCCTGGGAGAAAGAGACCCAGTACTTC. Its protein is CAWVPWEKETQYF.

This clone was counted only a few times. The V and J genes are TRBV18 and TRBJ1-1, with 11 bases identical to TRBD1. Germline assignment: CDR1 KGHSH and CDR2 LQKENI. The V segment lost 6 bases and the J segment 0 bases; nucleotides outside the gene matches: 6. The CDR3 length is 16 residues. The CDR3 DNA reads TGTGCCAGCTCGCCGGGACAGGGGGTAATGAACACTGAAGCTTTCTTT. This sequence encodes CASSPGQGVMNTEAFF.

V gene TRBV2 combines with J gene TRBJ1-5; D unclear. V lost 0 bases, J lost 3 bases, and 9 bases lay in between. The CDR3 runs 15 residues. Germline V lookup: CDR1 SNHLY, CDR2 FYNNEI. DNA for the CDR3: TGTGCCAGCAGTGAAGCGCTAGAGAACAATCAGCCCCAGCATTTT. It codes for CASSEALENNQPQHF.

The chain employs TRBV6-4 and TRBJ2-6; unclear D gene. Germline CDR1 is MRHNA and CDR2 is SNTAGT. The CDR3 sequence is 13 residues long. The ends were cut back, 6 bases at V and 0 bases at J, with 3 bases in the middle. CDR3 coding DNA: TGTGCCAGCAGCAACTCTGGGGCCAACGTCCTGACTTTC. This encodes CASSNSGANVLTF.

The chain uses TRBV19 and TRBJ1-3; tentative D call: TRBD1 (5 bases). The CDR3 covers 16 residues. Germline CDR1 and CDR2: LNHDA and SQIVND (reference sequence). Trimming removed 4 bases from V and 0 bases from J, with 13 bases in between. The CDR3 region has the DNA TGTGCCAGTAGTACCCCCGACAGTCGCTCTGGAAACACCATATATTTT. Protein sequence: CASSTPDSRSGNTIYF.

There are a few counts of this clone. This chain links TRBV5-6 with TRBJ1-2; a weak D match, TRBD1 (6 bases). V shed 5 bases and J shed 4 bases, with 15 bases lying between them. Looked up from germline, CDR1 is SGHDT and CDR2 is YYEEEE. The CDR3 consists of 14 residues. The CDR3 DNA follows: TGTGCCAGCAGACACACGGAACAGGGCTATGGCTACACCTTC. Translation gives CASRHTEQGYGYTF.

The chain employs TRBV7-2 and TRBJ2-2; 10 positions match TRBD2. The germline V gene has CDR1 SGHTA and CDR2 FQGNSA. J was trimmed by 8 bases and V by 3 bases; bases with no gene match: 3. The CDR3 covers 14 residues. CDR3 sequence reads: CASSLLAGGGELFF. CDR3 bases: TGTGCCAGCAGCTTGTTAGCGGGGGGAGGGGAGCTGTTTTTT.

This chain uses TRBV5-5 with TRBJ1-6; maybe TRBD1 (5 bases). Germline-derived CDR1 and CDR2 are SGHKS and YYEKEE (reference sequence). The V and J ends lost 2 bases and 9 bases respectively, with 15 bases between them. The CDR3 is 15 residues long. The CDR3 spells CASSFLRGGASPLHF. The DNA of the CDR3 is TGTGCCAGCAGCTTTTTGAGGGGAGGTGCTTCACCCCTCCACTTT.

This clone was recorded only once. The chain recombines TRBV27 with TRBJ2-3, with D possibly TRBD2 on 6 matching bases. CDR3 length: 16 residues. V was pared by 5 bases and J by 1 base, with 16 bases between. Per the germline V gene, CDR1 is MNHEY and CDR2 is SMNVEV (reference sequence). The CDR3 spells CASSPSGLTRTDTQYF. The CDR3 nucleotides are TGTGCCAGCAGTCCCTCGGGACTTACTCGCACAGATACGCAGTATTTT.

The rearrangement joins TRBV28 to TRBJ1-5, with TRBD1 identical over 12 bases. This CDR3 is 15 amino acids long. The V gene's germline CDR1 is MDHEN and CDR2 SYDVKM. V lost 4 bases to trimming and J lost 6 bases; unmatched junction nucleotides: 4. The CDR3 loop reads CASSSGQGASQPQHF. The DNA for the CDR3 is TGTGCCAGCAGTTCGGGACAGGGGGCCAGTCAGCCCCAGCATTTT.

This clone was seen a handful of times. The V gene is TRBV7-8, the J gene TRBJ1-3; the D gene is possibly TRBD1 (6 bases). CDR1 and CDR2 (germline): SGHVS, FQNEAQ. Trimming removed 5 bases from V and 0 bases from J, with 14 bases in between. This CDR3 has 16 residues. In DNA form, the CDR3 reads TGTGCCAGCAGCCTCCGGACAGCCGACTCTGGAAACACCATATATTTT. Translating gives CASSLRTADSGNTIYF.

The table lists this clone with a few counts. J is TRBJ1-4 and V is TRBV5-3; no reliable D call. TRBV5-3 is an open reading frame, and its role is uncertain. This CDR3 comprises 15 residues. Trimming took 7 bases from V and 5 from J, leaving 18 bases between them. The CDR3 loop reads CARGRHPRGNEKLFF. CDR3 nucleotide sequence: TGTGCCAGAGGCCGTCATCCGAGAGGAAATGAAAAACTGTTTTTT.

The chain joins TRBV27 to TRBJ1-4; the D gene is possibly TRBD1 (6 bases). Germline V gene lookup returns CDR1 MNHEY and CDR2 SMNVEV (reference sequence). Deletions cut 6 bases from V and 7 bases from J, with 21 bases between. The CDR3 consists of 16 residues. In DNA form, the CDR3 reads TGTGCCAGCAGCCAACAGGGATACAATAGGGTTGAAAAACTGTTTTTT. Amino acids: CASSQQGYNRVEKLFF.

This chain uses TRBV7-2 with TRBJ1-1, with TRBD1 matching over 10 bases. CDR3 length: 15 amino acids. Germline-derived CDR1 and CDR2 are SGHTA and FQGNSA. The J segment lost 4 bases and the V segment lost 1 base, leaving 3 bases of the junction unmatched. The CDR3 DNA reads TGTGCCAGCAGCTTAGTGGGACAGGGGCTCACTGAAGCTTTCTTT. The encoded protein is CASSLVGQGLTEAFF.

CDR3 in DNA: TGTGCCTGGAGTCGACAGAAAGCCCATGGCTACACCTTC. Translation gives CAWSRQKAHGYTF. The chain couples TRBV30 to TRBJ1-2; maybe TRBD1 (5 bases). V was cut by 2 bases and J by 6 bases, with 13 bases left in between. Germline CDR1 is GTSNPN and CDR2 is SVGIG (reference sequence). The CDR3 runs 13 residues. The variable domain in full, completed from reference TRBV30 and TRBJ1-2, reads SQTIHQWPATLVQPVGSPLSLECTVEGTSNPNLYWYRQAAGRGLQLLFYSVGIGQISSEVPQNLSASRPQDRQFILSSKKLLLSDSGFYLCAWSRQKAHGYTFGSGTRLTVV.

V is TRBV28 and J is TRBJ2-1; D is perhaps TRBD1 (6 bases). Germline CDR1 is MDHEN and CDR2 is SYDVKM. The V end was cut by 6 bases, the J end by 8 bases, with 11 bases between. The length of the CDR3 is 12 residues. The CDR3 loop reads CASRLTGDEQFF. CDR3 DNA sequence: TGTGCCAGCAGGCTGACAGGCGATGAGCAGTTCTTC.

This chain connects TRBV10-3 to TRBJ1-1; D gene ambiguous. Trimming left V 7 bases short and J 3 bases short, with 12 bases between. Germline CDR1 ENHRY, CDR2 SYGVKD. The CDR3 totals 13 residues. The CDR3 sequence: CAINSVSYTEAFF. CDR3 sequence (DNA): TGTGCCATCAATTCCGTGAGCTACACTGAAGCTTTCTTT.

The chain links TRBV18 to TRBJ1-4; the match to TRBD1 covers 7 bases. CDR3 length equals 17 residues. V dropped 2 bases and J dropped 8; count of bases not matched to a gene: 14. In germline, CDR1 is KGHSH, CDR2 LQKENI. The CDR3 protein is CASSPMGQSQSREKLFF. The CDR3, as DNA: TGTGCCAGCTCACCAATGGGACAGTCGCAATCGAGGGAAAAACTGTTTTTT.

This clone was observed a single time. The V call is TRBV6-5, the J call TRBJ1-2; a possible D gene is TRBD1 (6 bases). The germline V gene encodes CDR1 MNHEY and CDR2 SVGAGI. Trimming cost V 6 bases and J 8 bases, with 16 bases left between them. The CDR3 extends over 13 amino acids. The DNA of the CDR3 is TGTGCCAGCAGAGCGGGACACAGCACGGGCTACACCTTC. Translating gives CASRAGHSTGYTF.

The chain combines TRBV25-1 with TRBJ2-3; maybe TRBD1 (6 bases). Germline V gene sequence: CDR1 MGHDK, CDR2 SYGVNS. V was shortened by 6 bases and J by 4 bases, with 17 bases between the two germline ends. This CDR3 has 15 residues. The DNA of the CDR3 is TGTGCCAGCAGCGTTACAGGGTCCCTCGCAGATACGCAGTATTTT. It translates to CASSVTGSLADTQYF.

The chain has TRBV5-4 and TRBJ2-1; TRBD2 matches 12 bases. CDR1 and CDR2 from the germline V gene are SGHNT and YYREEE (reference sequence). The trim removed 4 bases at V and 6 bases at J, leaving 5 bases unmatched. There are 15 residues in the CDR3. The CDR3 nucleotides read TGTGCCAGCAGCCTAGCGGGGGGGTCCCGCAATGAGCAGTTCTTC. It encodes CASSLAGGSRNEQFF.

V gene TRBV12-3 or TRBV12-4 combines with J gene TRBJ1-2; possibly TRBD1 for D (6 bases). The CDR3 sequence is 12 residues long. Trimming stripped 5 bases from V and 6 bases from J, with 10 bases between. The CDR3 loop reads CASSPNRDGYTF. The CDR3 coding sequence is TGTGCCAGCAGTCCCAACAGGGATGGCTACACCTTC.

This clone came up a few times. The rearrangement uses TRBV28 and TRBJ2-6, with 7 bases fitting TRBD1. The trim removed 6 bases at V and 4 bases at J, leaving 21 bases unmatched. Germline V gene lookup returns CDR1 MDHEN and CDR2 SYDVKM. The length of the CDR3 is 20 residues. CDR3 coding DNA: TGTGCCAGCAGATCCCAACCCGGGACAGCCAAGTCTCTGGGGGCCAACGTCCTGACTTTC. It yields the protein CASRSQPGTAKSLGANVLTF. Full variable domain (missing parts from reference TRBV28 and TRBJ2-6): DVKVTQSSRYLVKRTGEKVFLECVQDMDHENMFWYRQDPGLGLRLIYFSYDVKMKEKGDIPEGYSVSREKKERFSLILESASTNQTSMYLCASRSQPGTAKSLGANVLTFGAGSRLTVL.